This passage covers 22 T cell receptor beta chains from one sample sequenced in a study of shared clonotypes between healthy human individuals. The table came from immunoSEQ multiplex PCR; TCRdb's copy has only in-frame clones and leaves some out. This sample has some 2.1 million clones, with roughly 94% found just once. The specimen sequenced was naive CD4+ T cells sorted from blood. The subset is: CD45RA+ positively selected. All receptors derive from a man aged 18 to 29 in good health.

This sequence joins TRBV11-2 and TRBJ2-3, with 8 bases fitting TRBD2. After removal of 6 bases from V and 5 bases from J, the junction contained 16 bases not matched to a gene. The CDR3 is 17 amino acids. The germline V gene encodes CDR1 SGHAT and CDR2 FQNNGV. CDR3: CASSLSGSGRGGDTQYF. Here the CDR3 DNA reads TGTGCCAGCAGTTTGTCAGGGAGCGGGAGAGGTGGAGATACGCAGTATTTT.

This chain links TRBV28 with TRBJ2-3; weak D call: TRBD2 (5 bases). V gave up 7 bases and J gave up 0 bases, with 8 bases separating them. Germline CDR1 is MDHEN and CDR2 is SYDVKM. The CDR3 has 13 amino acids. The CDR3, as DNA: TGTGCCAGCATGGAGGCTAGCACAGATACGCAGTATTTT. This translates into CASMEASTDTQYF.

The V gene is TRBV5-1, the J gene TRBJ2-1; the D gene is possibly TRBD2 (6 bases). The V end was cut by 4 bases, the J end by 4 bases, with 15 bases between. This CDR3 is 15 amino acids long. Germline CDR1 and CDR2: SGHRS and YFSETQ. The CDR3 bases are TGCGCCAGCAGCCCGGGGGACTCAGGATACAATGAGCAGTTCTTC. Its protein product is CASSPGDSGYNEQFF.

The chain links TRBV5-4 to TRBJ2-7; 8 bases map to TRBD1. Germline CDR1 is SGHNT and CDR2 is YYREEE (reference sequence). V dropped 2 bases and J dropped 0; count of bases not matched to a gene: 4. The CDR3 contains 15 residues. In DNA form, the CDR3 reads TGTGCCAGCAGCTTAGGACAGGGCGTCTCCTACGAGCAGTACTTC. Encoded protein: CASSLGQGVSYEQYF.

The chain has TRBV15 and TRBJ2-2; 9 bases map to TRBD1. The CDR3 runs to 16 residues. After removal of 1 base from V and 5 bases from J, the junction contained 5 bases not matched to a gene. Per the germline V gene, CDR1 is LNHNV and CDR2 is YYDKDF (reference sequence). DNA of the CDR3: TGTGCCACCAGCAGAGCCACCGGGACAGGGACCGGGGAGCTGTTTTTT. Its protein product is CATSRATGTGTGELFF.

This clone was picked up a small number of times. V is TRBV4-3 and J is TRBJ2-3; D perhaps matches TRBD2 (6 bases). The CDR3 has 16 residues. Germline V gives CDR1 LGHNA, CDR2 YSLEER. The V and J ends lost 0 bases and 1 base respectively, with 11 bases between them. The CDR3 DNA reads as TGCGCCAGCAGCCAAGATCGGACGGGAGGCACAGATACGCAGTATTTT. It is translated as CASSQDRTGGTDTQYF.

The genes are TRBV4-2 and TRBJ2-3; no clear D gene. The CDR3 consists of 12 residues. The germline V gene encodes CDR1 LGHNA and CDR2 YNFKEQ. With 4 bases removed from V and 9 bases from J, the gap between germline ends came to 11 bases. CDR3 nucleotide sequence: TGTGCCAGCAGCCCTCCCAGTGGGACGCAGTATTTT. This encodes CASSPPSGTQYF.

With respect to this clone: Other nucleotide sequences from this sample produce the same CDR3. The genes are TRBV9 and TRBJ2-2, with TRBD2 matching 11 bases. Germline CDR1 and CDR2: SGDLS and YYNGEE. V lost 2 bases and J lost 1; bases outside the gene matches: 1. This CDR3 is 16 amino acids long. The CDR3 reads CASSVTSGRNTGELFF. The CDR3 coding sequence is TGTGCCAGCAGCGTTACTAGCGGGAGGAACACCGGGGAGCTGTTTTTT.

The V and J genes are TRBV10-2 and TRBJ2-2; TRBD2 agrees at 10 bases. Per germline, CDR1 WSHSY and CDR2 SAAADI. The CDR3 has 16 residues. V dropped 3 bases and J dropped 1; count of bases not matched to a gene: 2. CDR3 loop: CASSDLAGVNTGELFF. The CDR3 coding sequence is TGCGCCAGCAGTGACCTAGCGGGGGTGAACACCGGGGAGCTGTTTTTT.

As for this clone: An end of the junction differs from the germline gene, which may be a read error. This chain's CDR3 is CASSLLGGADSLHF. The CDR3 coding sequence is TGTGCCAGCAGTTTATTAGGGGGAGCGGATTCCTTGCATTTT. The V gene is TRBV28, the J gene TRBJ2-3; D is perhaps TRBD1 (6 bases). Germline V gene data show CDR1 as MDHEN and CDR2 as SYDVKM. The CDR3 has 14 amino acids.

The chain employs TRBV25-1 and TRBJ2-3; 10 nucleotides line up with TRBD1. The length of the CDR3 is 16 residues. Germline loops: CDR1 MGHDK, CDR2 SYGVNS. V lost 7 bases to trimming and J lost 1 base; unmatched junction nucleotides: 8. The CDR3 nucleotides read TGTGCCAGCACGTCACTAGGGACAGGGGGCACAGATACGCAGTATTTT. The encoded protein is CASTSLGTGGTDTQYF. The variable domain in full, completed from reference TRBV25-1 and TRBJ2-3, reads EADIYQTPRYLVIGTGKKITLECSQTMGHDKMYWYQQDPGMELHLIHYSYGVNSTEKGDLSSESTVSRIRTEHFPLTLESARPSHTSQYLCASTSLGTGGTDTQYFGPGTRLTVL.

A note on this clone: Other DNA sequences from this sample encode an identical CDR3 as well. The V call is TRBV5-1, the J call TRBJ2-6; D remains unclear. The CDR3 has 15 residues. The V and J ends lost 4 bases and 0 bases respectively, with 8 bases between them. CDR1 and CDR2 from the germline V gene are SGHRS and YFSETQ. DNA for the CDR3: TGCGCCAGCAGCGCAACAGCCTCTGGGGCCAACGTCCTGACTTTC. Translation gives CASSATASGANVLTF.

This clone was recorded once. The chain couples TRBV10-3 to TRBJ2-1; 8 bases are a match to TRBD1. CDR3 length equals 15 residues. Per the germline V gene, CDR1 is ENHRY and CDR2 is SYGVKD. Trimming removed 3 bases from V and 5 bases from J; junction bases left unmatched: 6. CDR3 sequence (DNA): TGTGCCATCAGTGATCTGACAGGGGTTAACAATGAGCAGTTCTTC. It encodes CAISDLTGVNNEQFF.

The genes are TRBV10-3 and TRBJ2-7; the match to TRBD2 covers 8 bases. Germline V lookup: CDR1 ENHRY, CDR2 SYGVKD. V gave up 10 bases and J gave up 4 bases; unmatched junction bases: 9. CDR3 length equals 13 residues. CDR3 region: CATAAGEVYEQYF. Written as DNA, the CDR3 is TGTGCCACCGCAGCGGGGGAAGTATACGAGCAGTACTTC.

This clone was seen a single time. The chain recombines TRBV28 with TRBJ1-2; 7 nucleotides line up with TRBD1. Germline lookup yields CDR1 MDHEN and CDR2 SYDVKM. Trimming at V came to 5 bases and at J to 4 bases, leaving 7 bases not matched to a gene. The CDR3 covers 14 residues. The CDR3 DNA reads TGTGCCAGCAGTCCCTCGGGACAGAGCTATGGCTACACCTTC. It is translated as CASSPSGQSYGYTF.

The CDR3 region has the DNA TGTGCCAGCAGCTTAGAGACCGGTAGCACCTACGAGCAGTACTTC. It translates to CASSLETGSTYEQYF. The chain uses TRBV11-3 and TRBJ2-7; D not resolved. Trimming pared 0 bases from V and 2 bases from J, leaving 11 bases between. The CDR3 spans 15 residues. Germline V gene data show CDR1 as SGHNT and CDR2 as YENEEA.

The CDR3 region is CASSLDSFIGPLHF. In DNA form, the CDR3 reads TGTGCCAGCAGCTTAGACAGCTTTATTGGGCCCCTCCACTTT. The J gene is TRBJ1-6, the V gene TRBV7-9; unclear D gene. Germline V gene sequence: CDR1 SEHNR, CDR2 FQNEAQ (reference sequence). Trimming took 1 base from V and 13 from J, leaving 14 bases between them. CDR3 length equals 14 residues.

The rearrangement uses TRBV4-1 and TRBJ2-5; 16 positions agree with TRBD2. Germline CDR1 MGHRA, CDR2 YSYEKL. The CDR3 has 16 amino acids. The V and J ends lost 4 bases and 4 bases, in that order; junction bases with no gene match: 3. The CDR3 DNA reads TGCGCCAGCAGCCTCGGGACTAGCGGGAGGGTAGAGACCCAGTACTTC. As protein: CASSLGTSGRVETQYF.

This chain connects TRBV10-2 to TRBJ2-1, with D possibly TRBD2 on 6 matching bases. Trimming removed 10 bases at V and 2 bases at J, with 12 bases between. The CDR3 contains 13 residues. Germline CDR1 is WSHSY and CDR2 is SAAADI. The CDR3 DNA follows: TGCGCCACCTTAGCGGACCCCTACAATGAGCAGTTCTTC. It encodes CATLADPYNEQFF.

The rearrangement joins TRBV6-6 to TRBJ2-5, with 11 positions matching TRBD2. Germline CDR1 MNHNY, CDR2 SVGAGI (reference sequence). This CDR3 comprises 15 residues. V was clipped by 0 bases and J by 4 bases; unmatched bases: 1. The CDR3 bases are TGTGCCAGCAGTTACTCGGGGACTAGCGGAGAGACCCAGTACTTC. It is translated as CASSYSGTSGETQYF.

J is TRBJ2-3 and V is TRBV2; 11 bases fit TRBD2. The CDR3 spans 15 residues. V gave up 6 bases and J gave up 4 bases; unmatched junction bases: 6. Germline V CDR1 and CDR2: SNHLY, FYNNEI. CDR3 region: CASRDSGRASDTQYF. The DNA of the CDR3 is TGTGCCAGCAGGGATAGCGGGAGGGCCTCAGATACGCAGTATTTT.

The CDR3 DNA reads as TGCGCCAGCAGGGGCAGACGCACAGATACGCAGTATTTT. This encodes CASRGRRTDTQYF. This chain connects TRBV10-1 to TRBJ2-3; no definite D call. Trimming left V 6 bases short and J 1 base short, with 8 bases between. The germline CDR1 and CDR2 sequences are WNHNN and SYGVQD (reference sequence). The CDR3 extends over 13 amino acids.